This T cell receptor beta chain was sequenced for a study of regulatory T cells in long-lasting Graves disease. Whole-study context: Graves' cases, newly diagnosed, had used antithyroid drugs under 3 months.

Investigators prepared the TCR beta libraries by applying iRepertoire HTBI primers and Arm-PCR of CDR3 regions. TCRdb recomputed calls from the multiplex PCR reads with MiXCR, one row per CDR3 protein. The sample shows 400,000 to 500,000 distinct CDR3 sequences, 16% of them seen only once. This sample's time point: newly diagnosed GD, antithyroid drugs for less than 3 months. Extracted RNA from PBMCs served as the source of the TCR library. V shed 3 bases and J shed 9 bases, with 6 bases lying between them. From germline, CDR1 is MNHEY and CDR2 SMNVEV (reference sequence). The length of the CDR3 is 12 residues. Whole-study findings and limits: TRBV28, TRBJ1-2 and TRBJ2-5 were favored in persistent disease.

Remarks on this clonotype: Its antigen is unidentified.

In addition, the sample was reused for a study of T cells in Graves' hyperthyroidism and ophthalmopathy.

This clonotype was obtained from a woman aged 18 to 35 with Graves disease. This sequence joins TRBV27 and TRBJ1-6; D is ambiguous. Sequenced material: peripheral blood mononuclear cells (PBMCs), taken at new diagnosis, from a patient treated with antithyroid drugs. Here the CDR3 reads CASSFTRSPLHF. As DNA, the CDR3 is TGTGCCAGCAGTTTTACTCGTTCACCCCTCCACTTT.